Below are 8 T cell receptor beta chains sequenced from a single sample in a study of T cell repertoires in cytomegalovirus infection. No antigen has been identified for these receptors. TCRdb reprocessed the reads via MiXCR and lists one record per CDR3 protein. The repertoire holds a few hundred thousand distinct CDR3 sequences, with roughly 34% as singletons. This specimen consisted of cultured PBMCs, obtained from culture after CMV antigen stimulation. The receptors derive from a human donor in good health (CMV status not recorded). Some clones in this sample may be carry-over from other donors' samples.

The chain recombines TRBV18 with TRBJ1-4, with a possible D match to TRBD1 (5 bases). V gave up 3 bases and J gave up 4 bases, with 9 bases separating them. Germline-derived CDR1 and CDR2 are KGHSH and LQKENI. The length of the CDR3 is 14 residues. DNA for the CDR3: TGTGCCAGCTCACCCGGGACGAATAATGAAAAACTGTTTTTT. This gives the protein CASSPGTNNEKLFF.

In its sample, this clonotype was seen many times. This chain uses TRBV5-6 with TRBJ2-1; 10 bases align to TRBD2. The germline CDR1 and CDR2 sequences are SGHDT and YYEEEE. This CDR3 is built from 15 residues. V lost 4 bases, J lost 7 bases, and 8 bases stayed unmatched. The CDR3: CASSGAGGLGNEQFF. In DNA, the CDR3 is TGTGCCAGCAGCGGAGCGGGAGGGCTCGGGAATGAGCAGTTCTTC.

J is TRBJ2-1 and V is TRBV7-3; D perhaps matches TRBD2 (6 bases). Trimming shortened V by 2 bases and J by 3 bases, and 11 bases separated the two germline ends. The CDR3 is 15 residues long. CDR1 is SGHTA, CDR2 FQGTGA, per germline. The CDR3 coding sequence is TGTGCCAGCAGCTTAGAAGGACTATTCTACAATGAGCAGTTCTTC. Translating gives CASSLEGLFYNEQFF.

This chain connects TRBV6-2 or TRBV6-3 to TRBJ2-1; TRBD2 might be the D (6 bases). Looked up from germline, CDR1 is MNHEY and CDR2 is SVGEGT. The CDR3 is made up of 18 amino acids. Trimming stripped 5 bases from V and 3 bases from J, with 23 bases between. CDR3: CASSQRKGTYDFYNEQFF. Written as DNA, the CDR3 is TGTGCCAGCAGTCAGCGAAAAGGGACTTACGACTTCTACAATGAGCAGTTCTTC.

This clonotype was counted a few times. The chain uses TRBV7-6 and TRBJ2-3; 9 bases line up with TRBD2. Germline-derived CDR1 and CDR2 are SGHVS and FNYEAQ. This CDR3 is built from 16 residues. V trimming: 8 bases; J trimming: 6 bases; junction bases outside the gene matches: 15. DNA of the CDR3: TGTGCCAGCTACCCTACTCCTAGCGCGGGGGGGGATACGCAGTATTTT. Translation gives CASYPTPSAGGDTQYF.

This clonotype occurred a few times. The chain employs TRBV7-9 and TRBJ2-7; possibly TRBD2 for D (6 bases). Trimming removed 4 bases at V and 6 bases at J, with 22 bases between. Per germline, CDR1 SEHNR and CDR2 FQNEAQ (reference sequence). CDR3 length: 16 residues. CDR3 sequence: CASSSTRLVLAGEQYF. For the CDR3, the DNA is TGTGCCAGCAGCTCCACTCGACTAGTCCTGGCCGGCGAGCAGTACTTC.

The chain links TRBV15 to TRBJ2-1; D is undetermined. Trimming stripped 3 bases from V and 1 base from J, with 19 bases between. Per the germline V gene, CDR1 is LNHNV and CDR2 is YYDKDF (reference sequence). The CDR3 extends over 18 amino acids. The CDR3 DNA sequence: TGTGCCACCAGCAGGGTAACGTGGCAACTGCTTTCCTACAATGAGCAGTTCTTC. This encodes CATSRVTWQLLSYNEQFF.

Turning to this clonotype: A read error may be the cause here, since a much bigger clone is one base away. J is TRBJ2-7 and V is TRBV9; possibly TRBD1 for D (7 bases). The length of the CDR3 is 15 residues. Looked up from germline, CDR1 is SGDLS and CDR2 is YYNGEE. V was trimmed by 0 bases and J by 0 bases, leaving 10 bases between them. This CDR3 is CASSVGQGLSYEQYF. The CDR3 bases are TGTGCCAGCAGCGTAGGACAGGGACTCTCCTACGAGCAGTACTTC.